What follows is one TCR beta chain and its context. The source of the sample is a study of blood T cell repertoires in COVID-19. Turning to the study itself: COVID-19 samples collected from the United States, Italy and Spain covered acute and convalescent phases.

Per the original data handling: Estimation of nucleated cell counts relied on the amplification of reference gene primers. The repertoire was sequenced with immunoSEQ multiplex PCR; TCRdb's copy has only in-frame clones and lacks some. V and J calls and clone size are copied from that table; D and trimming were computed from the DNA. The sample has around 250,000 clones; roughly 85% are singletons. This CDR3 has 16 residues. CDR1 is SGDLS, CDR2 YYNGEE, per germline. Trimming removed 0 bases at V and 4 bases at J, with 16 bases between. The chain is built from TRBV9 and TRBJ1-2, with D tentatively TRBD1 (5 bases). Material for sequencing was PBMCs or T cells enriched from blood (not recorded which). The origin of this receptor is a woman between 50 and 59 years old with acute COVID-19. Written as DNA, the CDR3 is TGTGCCAGCAGCGTAGGAGCGGGCAGGGCGGCCTATGGCTACACCTTC. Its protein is CASSVGAGRAAYGYTF.